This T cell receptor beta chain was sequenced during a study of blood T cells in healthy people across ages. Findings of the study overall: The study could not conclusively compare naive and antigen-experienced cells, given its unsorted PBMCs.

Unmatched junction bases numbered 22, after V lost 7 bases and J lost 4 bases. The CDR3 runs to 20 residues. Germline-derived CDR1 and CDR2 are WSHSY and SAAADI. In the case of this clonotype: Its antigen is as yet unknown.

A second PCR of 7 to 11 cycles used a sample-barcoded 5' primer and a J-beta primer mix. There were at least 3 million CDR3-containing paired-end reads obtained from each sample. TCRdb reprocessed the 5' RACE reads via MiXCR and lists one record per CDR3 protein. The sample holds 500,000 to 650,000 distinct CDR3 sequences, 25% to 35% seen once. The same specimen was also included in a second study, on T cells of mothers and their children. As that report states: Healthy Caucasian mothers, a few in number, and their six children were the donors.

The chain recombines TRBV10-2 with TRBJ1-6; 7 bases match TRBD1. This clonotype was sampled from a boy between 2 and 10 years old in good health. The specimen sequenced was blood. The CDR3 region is CASIRRDRNNPRIYNSPLHF. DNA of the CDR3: TGCGCCAGCATCCGCCGGGACAGAAATAACCCGAGGATATATAATTCACCCCTCCACTTT.